The entry below gives a single T cell receptor beta chain sequence along with its context. Its antigen is undetermined. With a J-beta primer mix and a sample-barcoded 5' primer, a second PCR ran 7 to 11 cycles. TCRdb analysed the 5' RACE reads with MiXCR anew, one entry per CDR3 protein. The repertoire holds around 710,000 distinct CDR3 sequences, with approximately 43% as singletons. This record comes from a study of blood T cells in healthy people across ages. Germline V gene sequence: CDR1 SNHLY, CDR2 FYNNEI. The V end lost 2 bases, the J end lost 7 bases, and 15 bases lay between the germline ends. The CDR3 runs 14 residues. Healthy Caucasian individuals from Russia aged about 6 to 90 were enrolled as donors. Around 9.5 milliliters of peripheral blood were drawn from each donor. With each sample, at least 5 micrograms of total RNA were extracted. Study conclusions and caveats: CMV status of donors was unknown, possibly confounding expanded clonotype changes.

The chain is built from TRBV2 and TRBJ2-7; D possibly matches TRBD1 or TRBD2 (5 bases each). The sequence was obtained from a woman aged 60 to 75 in good health. Sequenced: blood. CDR3 residues: CASSERGDSHEQYF. The CDR3 DNA reads as TGTGCCAGCAGTGAAAGGGGAGATAGCCATGAGCAGTACTTC.